This T cell receptor beta chain was captured by sequencing in a study of blood T cell repertoires in COVID-19 (dated by TCRdb to 2019 to 2021). As for the study more broadly: Samples covering the acute and convalescent phases of COVID-19 were provided by collaborators in the United States, Italy and Spain. The repertoires were released in a freely available public database intended as a resource for research on the immune response to SARS-CoV-2. HLA class I and class II types, where available, came from metadata supplied by the sample provider rather than from assay-based typing. The prospective study material was composed of cDNA or gDNA derived from T cells, B-cell-depleted T cells, or PBMCs. Samples were obtained from the ongoing ImmuneRACE study (first 160 participants) and from about 1,300 subjects provided by 6 global collaborators. A de-identified subject ID, COVID-19 status, age in years and sex were almost always included in the sample metadata. Deeply sampled blood TCRbeta repertoires from subjects exposed to, actively infected with, or recovered from COVID-19 were included in the dataset.

For this clone: What this receptor recognizes is not known. There are no base qualities to consult, and no much larger clone falls within one base.

Points the paper makes about the study in general: The amount of clinical and demographic metadata varied by source and participant and was provided uncurated.

TCRbeta CDR3 regions were amplified from genomic DNA by means of the immunoSEQ Assay, a bias-controlled multiplex PCR. Regarding the original processing steps: The number of nucleated cells in each sample was estimated by amplification of reference gene primers within the assay. To quantify the absolute abundance of each unique TCRbeta CDR3 rearrangement, sequence reads were collapsed and filtered. For each sample, productive Simpson clonality was calculated as the square root of Simpson's diversity index across productive rearrangements. The clones in this table, taken by TCRdb from immuneACCESS, are in-frame only. Not every clone is retained; where verified, under half of the shortfall comes from an unresolved V gene, and the cause of the rest is unknown. Clone size and V and J calls were adopted from that table, with D and trimming inferred from the DNA. In all, the sample holds 240,000 or so clones, and 88% of those were seen once. Of the sample, about 0.8% is held by the ten largest clones.

Collaborating institutions collected whole blood in K2EDTA tubes following their own protocols. For TCRbeta analysis, collaborators shipped samples as frozen whole blood, isolated PBMCs, or DNA extracted from either of those sample types. The sequence was collected from a woman between 25 and 40 years old with acute or convalescent COVID-19. Sequencing was done on a sample of peripheral blood.

The CDR3 here reads CVGTSGSREGFF. The DNA reads TGTGTCGGGACTAGCGGGAGTCGGGAGGGGTTCTTC. This sequence uses TRBV30 and TRBJ2-1; TRBD2 agrees with 14 junctional bases. From the germline V gene (reference sequence), CDR1 is GTSNPN and CDR2 is SVGIG. The CDR3 numbers 12 residues from cysteine through phenylalanine. Solely the CDR3 DNA is kept, with 36 bases framed from the first base.